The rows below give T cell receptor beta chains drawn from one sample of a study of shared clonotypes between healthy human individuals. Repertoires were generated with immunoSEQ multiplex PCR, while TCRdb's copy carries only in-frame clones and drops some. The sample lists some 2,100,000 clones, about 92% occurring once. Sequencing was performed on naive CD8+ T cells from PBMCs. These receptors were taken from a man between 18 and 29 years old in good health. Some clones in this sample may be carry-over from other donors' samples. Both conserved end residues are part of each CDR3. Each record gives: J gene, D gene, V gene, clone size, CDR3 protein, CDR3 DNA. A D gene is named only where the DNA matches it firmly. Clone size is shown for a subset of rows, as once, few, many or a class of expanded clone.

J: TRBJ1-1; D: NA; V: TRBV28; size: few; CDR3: CASSHPRRGPPEAFF; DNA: TGTGCCAGCAGTCACCCCCGCAGGGGCCCTCCTGAAGCTTTCTTT
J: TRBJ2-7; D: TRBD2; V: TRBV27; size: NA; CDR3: CASSSRLAAVEQYF; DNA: TGTGCCAGCAGTTCCCGACTAGCCGCCGTCGAGCAGTACTTC
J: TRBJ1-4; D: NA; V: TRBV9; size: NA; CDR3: CASSATGVIGEKLFF; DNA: TGTGCCAGCAGCGCAACAGGTGTCATTGGCGAAAAACTGTTTTTT
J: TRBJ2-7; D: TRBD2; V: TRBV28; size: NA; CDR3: CASGGTSDDPRAYEQYF; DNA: TGTGCCAGCGGCGGGACTAGCGACGATCCCCGGGCCTACGAGCAGTACTTC
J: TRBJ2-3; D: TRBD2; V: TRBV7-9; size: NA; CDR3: CASSLVSGVSTDTQYF; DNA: TGTGCCAGCAGCTTAGTGAGCGGGGTTAGCACAGATACGCAGTATTTT
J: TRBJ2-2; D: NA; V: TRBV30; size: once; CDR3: CAWSYRGGGDTGELFF; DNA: TGTGCCTGGTCCTACCGAGGGGGCGGGGACACCGGGGAGCTGTTTTTT
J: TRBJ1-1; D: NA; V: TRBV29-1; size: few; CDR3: CSVRRPLNTEAFF; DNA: TGCAGCGTTCGTAGACCGCTGAACACTGAAGCTTTCTTT
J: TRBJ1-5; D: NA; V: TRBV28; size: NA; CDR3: CASSPRGLGGNQPQHF; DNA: TGTGCCAGCAGCCCGAGGGGCCTGGGGGGCAATCAGCCCCAGCATTTT
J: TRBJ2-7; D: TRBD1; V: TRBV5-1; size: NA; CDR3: CASSTTGTGPYEQYF; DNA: TGCGCCAGCAGCACGACCGGGACAGGACCCTACGAGCAGTACTTC
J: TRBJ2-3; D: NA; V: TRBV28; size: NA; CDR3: CASTQDRTSSTDTQYF; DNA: TGTGCCAGCACCCAAGACAGGACGTCTAGCACAGATACGCAGTATTTT
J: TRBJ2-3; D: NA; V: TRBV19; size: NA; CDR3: CASRNRSSTDTQYF; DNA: TGTGCCAGTAGGAACAGGTCGAGCACAGATACGCAGTATTTT
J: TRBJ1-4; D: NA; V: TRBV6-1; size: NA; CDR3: CASSVDRVIEKLFF; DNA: TGTGCCAGCAGTGTCGACCGAGTGATTGAAAAACTGTTTTTT
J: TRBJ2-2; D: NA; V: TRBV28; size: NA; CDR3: CASSFAPGELFF; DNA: TGTGCCAGCAGCTTCGCCCCGGGGGAGCTGTTTTTT
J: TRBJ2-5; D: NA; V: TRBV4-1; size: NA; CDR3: CASSQEERTHLGFTETQYF; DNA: TGCGCCAGCAGCCAAGAAGAGAGGACTCACTTAGGGTTCACAGAGACCCAGTACTTC
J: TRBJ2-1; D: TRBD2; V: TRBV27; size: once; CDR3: CASSLRGSGSFSYNEQFF; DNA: TGTGCCAGCAGTTTAAGAGGTAGCGGGAGTTTCTCCTACAATGAGCAGTTCTTC
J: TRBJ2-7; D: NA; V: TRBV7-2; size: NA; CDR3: CASSLIVGGHYEQYF; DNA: TGTGCCAGCAGCTTAATCGTAGGGGGACACTACGAGCAGTACTTC
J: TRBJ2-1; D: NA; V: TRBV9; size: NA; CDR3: CASSVWGRESVDEQFF; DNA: TGTGCCAGCAGCGTATGGGGGCGGGAGAGTGTCGATGAGCAGTTCTTC
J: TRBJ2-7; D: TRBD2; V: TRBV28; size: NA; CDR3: CASSFGGRAYEQYF; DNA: TGTGCCAGCAGTTTCGGCGGGAGGGCATACGAGCAGTACTTC
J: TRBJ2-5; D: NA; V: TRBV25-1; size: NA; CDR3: CASSAQGETQYF; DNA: TGTGCCAGCAGTGCCCAAGGGGAGACCCAGTACTTC
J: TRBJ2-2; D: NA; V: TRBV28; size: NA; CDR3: CASRSQRYTGELFF; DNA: TGTGCCAGCAGGTCACAGAGATACACCGGGGAGCTGTTTTTT
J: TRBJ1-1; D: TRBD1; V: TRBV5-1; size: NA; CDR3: CASKDRGNTEAFF; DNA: TGCGCCAGCAAGGACAGGGGGAACACTGAAGCTTTCTTT
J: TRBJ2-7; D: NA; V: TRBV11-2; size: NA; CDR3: CASSLAPVRDEQYF; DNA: TGTGCCAGCAGCTTAGCCCCTGTTCGGGACGAGCAGTACTTC
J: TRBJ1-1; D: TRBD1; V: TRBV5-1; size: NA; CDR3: CASSPGLSRTGEFVFF; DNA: TGCGCCAGCAGCCCGGGACTTTCAAGAACAGGGGAGTTCGTTTTCTTT
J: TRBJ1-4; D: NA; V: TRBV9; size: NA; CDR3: CASSRRDGSAELFF; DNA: TGTGCCAGCAGTCGCCGGGACGGCTCCGCGGAACTGTTTTTT
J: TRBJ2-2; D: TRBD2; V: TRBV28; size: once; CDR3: CASSLAAGGAGELFF; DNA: TGTGCCAGCAGTTTGGCGGCGGGGGGTGCCGGGGAGCTGTTTTTT
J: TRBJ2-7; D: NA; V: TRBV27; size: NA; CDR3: CASSPTQTSYEQYF; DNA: TGTGCCAGCAGTCCCACCCAAACTAGTTACGAGCAGTACTTC
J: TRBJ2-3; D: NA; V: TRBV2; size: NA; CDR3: CASSDARVGADTQYF; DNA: TGTGCCAGCAGTGATGCCCGGGTGGGGGCAGATACGCAGTATTTT
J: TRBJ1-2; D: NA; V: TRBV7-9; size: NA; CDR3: CASSSTRPNPNYGYTF; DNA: TGTGCCAGCAGCTCCACCCGCCCGAACCCTAACTATGGCTACACCTTC
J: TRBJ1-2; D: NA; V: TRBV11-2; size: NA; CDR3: CASSLKGGYGYTF; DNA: TGTGCCAGCAGCTTAAAAGGGGGCTATGGCTACACCTTC
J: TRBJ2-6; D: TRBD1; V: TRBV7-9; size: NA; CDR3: CASSLAWTGLNPGANVLTF; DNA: TGTGCCAGCAGCTTAGCCTGGACAGGGCTCAATCCTGGGGCCAACGTCCTGACTTTC
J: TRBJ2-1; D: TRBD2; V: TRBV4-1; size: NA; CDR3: CASSHGGLAGGYEQFF; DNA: TGCGCCAGCAGCCACGGGGGACTAGCGGGGGGCTATGAGCAGTTCTTC
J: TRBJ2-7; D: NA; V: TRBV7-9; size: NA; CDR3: CASSLDSAYEQYF; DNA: TGTGCCAGCAGCTTAGATAGCGCCTACGAGCAGTACTTC
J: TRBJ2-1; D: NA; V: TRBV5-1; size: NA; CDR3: CASSPPAGWDEQFF; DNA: TGCGCCAGCAGCCCCCCAGCTGGGTGGGATGAGCAGTTCTTC
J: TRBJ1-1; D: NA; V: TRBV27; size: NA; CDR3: CASSPLNDRSDAFF; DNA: TGTGCCAGCAGTCCTCTAAATGACAGGAGTGATGCTTTCTTT
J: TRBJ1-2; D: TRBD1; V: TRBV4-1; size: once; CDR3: CASSHGTGGGGYTF; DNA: TGCGCCAGCAGCCATGGGACAGGGGGGGGTGGCTACACCTTC
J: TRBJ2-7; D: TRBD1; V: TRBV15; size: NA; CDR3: CATSRSPGQGDYEQYF; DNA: TGTGCCACCAGCAGATCGCCGGGACAGGGGGACTACGAGCAGTACTTC
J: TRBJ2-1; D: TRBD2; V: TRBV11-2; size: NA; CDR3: CASSPSGTSGVQFF; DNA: TGTGCCAGCAGTCCCTCCGGGACTAGCGGTGTGCAGTTCTTC
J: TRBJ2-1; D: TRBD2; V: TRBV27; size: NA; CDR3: CASSVSGRLYNEQFF; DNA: TGTGCCAGCAGTGTTAGCGGGAGACTCTACAATGAGCAGTTCTTC
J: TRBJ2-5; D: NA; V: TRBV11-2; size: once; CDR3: CASSLSWSDLEETQYF; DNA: TGTGCCAGCAGCTTATCATGGTCAGACTTAGAAGAGACCCAGTACTTC
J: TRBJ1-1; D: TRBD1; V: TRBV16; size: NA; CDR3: CASSQGQGNTEAFF; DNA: TGTGCCAGCAGCCAGGGACAGGGAAACACTGAAGCTTTCTTT
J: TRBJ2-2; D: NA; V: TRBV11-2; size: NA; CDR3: CASSLSGGTYTGELFF; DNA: TGTGCCAGCAGCTTATCAGGCGGGACCTACACCGGGGAGCTGTTTTTT
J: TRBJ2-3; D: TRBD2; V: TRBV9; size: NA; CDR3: CASSAGGGVTDTQYF; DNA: TGTGCCAGCAGCGCGGGAGGGGGAGTCACAGATACGCAGTATTTT
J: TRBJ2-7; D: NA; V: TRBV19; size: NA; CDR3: CASSSPGHWLGEQYF; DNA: TGTGCCAGTAGTTCGCCGGGACACTGGCTTGGCGAGCAGTACTTC
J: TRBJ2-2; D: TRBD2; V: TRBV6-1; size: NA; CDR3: CASSEHGTSVIHGELFF; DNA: TGTGCCAGCAGTGAGCACGGGACTAGCGTCATCCACGGGGAGCTGTTTTTT
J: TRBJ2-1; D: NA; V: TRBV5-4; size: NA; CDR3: CASSMTNYNEQFF; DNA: TGTGCCAGCAGCATGACAAACTACAATGAGCAGTTCTTC
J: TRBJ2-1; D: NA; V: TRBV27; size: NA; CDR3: CASVPPGLYNEQFF; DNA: TGTGCCAGCGTGCCGCCAGGCTTATACAATGAGCAGTTCTTC
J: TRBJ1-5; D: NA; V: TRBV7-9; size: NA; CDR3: CASSSGGFNQPQHF; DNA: TGTGCCAGCAGCAGCGGGGGATTCAATCAGCCCCAGCATTTT
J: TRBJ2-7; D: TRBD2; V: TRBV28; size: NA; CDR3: CASSSPLAGTYEQYF; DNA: TGTGCCAGCAGTTCGCCGCTAGCGGGAACCTACGAGCAGTACTTC
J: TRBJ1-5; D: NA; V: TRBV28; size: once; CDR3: CASRDEGNQPQHF; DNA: TGTGCCTCCCGGGATGAGGGCAATCAGCCCCAGCATTTT
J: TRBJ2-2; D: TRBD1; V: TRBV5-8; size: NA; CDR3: CASSPRGTGELFF; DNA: TGTGCCAGCAGCCCCAGGGGGACCGGGGAGCTGTTTTTT
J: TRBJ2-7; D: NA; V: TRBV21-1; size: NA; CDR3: CASSKTTGGSYEQYF; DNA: TGTGCCAGCAGCAAGACGACAGGGGGCTCCTACGAGCAGTACTTC
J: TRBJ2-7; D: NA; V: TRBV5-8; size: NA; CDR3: CASSLPPPTSSEQYF; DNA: TGTGCCAGCAGCTTGCCCCCTCCGACTAGTTCCGAGCAGTACTTC
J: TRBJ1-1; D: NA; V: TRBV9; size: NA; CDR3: CASSGLAENTEAFF; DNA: TGTGCCAGCAGCGGGTTGGCAGAGAACACTGAAGCTTTCTTT
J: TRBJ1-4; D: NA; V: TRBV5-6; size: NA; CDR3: CASSFWGGSEKLFF; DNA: TGTGCCAGCAGCTTTTGGGGTGGGAGTGAAAAACTGTTTTTT
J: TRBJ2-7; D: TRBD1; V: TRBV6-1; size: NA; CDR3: CASRQGTGGSYEQYF; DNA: TGTGCCAGCAGACAAGGGACAGGGGGGTCCTACGAGCAGTACTTC
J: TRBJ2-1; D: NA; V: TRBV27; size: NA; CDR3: CASSFGDRPWGEQFF; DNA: TGTGCCAGCAGTTTTGGTGATCGCCCGTGGGGCGAGCAGTTCTTC
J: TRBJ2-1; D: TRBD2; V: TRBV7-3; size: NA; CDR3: CASSTTGGFYNEQFF; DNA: TGTGCCAGCAGCACCACGGGGGGGTTCTACAATGAGCAGTTCTTC
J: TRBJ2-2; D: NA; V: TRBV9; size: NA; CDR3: CASSVYGSGTGELFF; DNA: TGTGCCAGCAGCGTATACGGGAGCGGTACCGGGGAGCTGTTTTTT
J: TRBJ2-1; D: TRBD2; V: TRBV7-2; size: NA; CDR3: CASSEGSPSGRQFF; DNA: TGTGCCAGCAGCGAAGGGTCCCCTAGCGGGAGGCAGTTCTTC